Each of the 6 T cell receptor beta chains below was sequenced from the same sample in a study of T cell responses to AZD1222 COVID-19 vaccine. Clones were sequenced by immunoSEQ multiplex PCR, and TCRdb holds only the in-frame ones, with some missing. Among around 120,000 clones, 70% to 90% were seen once, and the ten largest hold 17%. Here the sequenced sample was peripheral blood, taken 28 days after the second AZD1222 dose. These receptors were obtained from an adult who received the AZD1222 COVID-19 vaccine.

V gene TRBV19 combines with J gene TRBJ2-3; D not resolved. This CDR3 contains 12 residues. Trimming removed 3 bases at V and 2 bases at J, with 3 bases between. Germline-derived CDR1 and CDR2 are LNHDA and SQIVND (reference sequence). CDR3 coding DNA: TGTGCCAGTAGTATGCTCACAGATACGCAGTATTTT. It specifies CASSMLTDTQYF.

This sequence joins TRBV6-2 or TRBV6-3 and TRBJ1-2; D might be TRBD1 (5 bases). Germline V lookup: CDR1 MNHEY, CDR2 SVGEGT. Trimming cost V 5 bases and J 5 bases, with 15 bases left between them. The CDR3 has 14 amino acids. DNA for the CDR3: TGTGCCAGCAGTCCGACGACAGAGGCTTATGGCTACACCTTC. This codes for CASSPTTEAYGYTF.

A single count supports this clone. This chain connects TRBV27 to TRBJ1-1; maybe TRBD1 (6 bases). Trimming left V 6 bases short and J 0 bases short, with 14 bases between. Germline V CDR1 and CDR2: MNHEY, SMNVEV (reference sequence). The length of the CDR3 is 15 residues. The DNA of the CDR3 is TGTGCCAGCAGGCTAACAGGGACCCTGAACACTGAAGCTTTCTTT. This codes for CASRLTGTLNTEAFF.

The V and J genes are TRBV10-3 and TRBJ1-1; D not certain. CDR3 length equals 13 residues. With 10 bases removed from V and 5 bases from J, the gap between germline ends came to 17 bases. The germline gives CDR1 ENHRY, CDR2 SYGVKD. The CDR3 nucleotides are TGTGCCACCCACGAATTAGTAGAAACTGAAGCTTTCTTT. Its translation is CATHELVETEAFF.

The chain employs TRBV5-5 and TRBJ1-6; weak D call: TRBD1 (5 bases). Per the germline V gene, CDR1 is SGHKS and CDR2 is YYEKEE (reference sequence). Trimming pared 1 base from V and 8 bases from J, leaving 13 bases between. The CDR3 totals 15 residues. The chain's CDR3 is CASSLYLGTYSPLHF. DNA for the CDR3: TGTGCCAGCAGCTTGTATCTAGGGACTTATTCACCCCTCCACTTT.

The chain is built from TRBV4-3 and TRBJ1-2; D gene ambiguous. V shed 0 bases and J shed 5 bases, with 16 bases lying between them. The CDR3 has 16 amino acids. Germline V CDR1 and CDR2: LGHNA, YSLEER. CDR3 region: CASSQDHLRREYGYTF. The CDR3 coding sequence is TGCGCCAGCAGCCAAGATCATCTGCGCAGAGAATATGGCTACACCTTC.